The entry that follows covers one TCR beta chain sequence. This sample was taken from a study of shared clonotypes between healthy human individuals. The CDR3 length is 16 residues. The germline CDR1 and CDR2 sequences are MDHEN and SYDVKM. With V trimmed by 5 bases and J by 4 bases, 11 bases remained unmatched. Sequenced by immunoSEQ multiplex PCR; TCRdb stores in-frame clones only, minus some. The table includes about 2.4 million clones, 90% to 95% detected once. This chain joins TRBV28 and TRBJ1-2; 9 bases fit TRBD1. The sample taken for sequencing was naive CD4+ T cells from PBMCs. Subset of the sample: CD45RA+ positively selected. The source of this sequence is a man aged 18 to 29 in good health. Some clones in this sample may be carry-over from other donors' samples. In nucleotides, the CDR3 is TGTGCCAGCAGTAACGCCGGGACAGGGTTTAGCTATGGCTACACCTTC. It is translated as CASSNAGTGFSYGYTF.